The rows below give T cell receptor beta chains drawn from one sample of a study of shared clonotypes between healthy human individuals. The protocol was immunoSEQ multiplex PCR, while the TCRdb copy is restricted to in-frame clones and leaves out a portion. Of 2 million to 2.5 million clones in the sample, 85% to 95% were seen once. The specimen sequenced was naive CD8+ T cells sorted from blood. The receptor set was obtained from a man younger than 35 in good health. Each CDR3 is given with its conserved first and last residue. The D gene is left open where the match is weak. Clone size is not always given. Where it is, it says once, few, many or a class for expanded clones.

V	D	J	size	DNA	CDR3
TRBV2	NA	TRBJ2-7	NA	TGTGCCAGCCAAGAAGGCAGGTGGTACGAGCAGTACTTC	CASQEGRWYEQYF
TRBV7-9	TRBD1	TRBJ2-7	NA	TGTGCCAGCAGCCCCTGGACAGGGGGATTGTACGAGCAGTACTTC	CASSPWTGGLYEQYF
TRBV9	NA	TRBJ2-5	NA	TGTGCCAGCAGCGTAGGCAGCTACCAAGAGACCCAGTACTTC	CASSVGSYQETQYF
TRBV19	NA	TRBJ2-7	NA	TGTGCCAGTAGTATTAGTTTTGGGGCCAACGAGCAGTACTTC	CASSISFGANEQYF
TRBV7-7	NA	TRBJ2-3	NA	TGTGCTAGCAGCTTAGGAAAAGGGACAGATACGCAGTATTTT	CASSLGKGTDTQYF
TRBV4-1	TRBD1	TRBJ1-5	NA	TGCGCCAGCAGCCAAAGACAGGGCTATCAGCCCCAGCATTTT	CASSQRQGYQPQHF
TRBV6-1	NA	TRBJ2-7	NA	TGTGCCAGCATCGATGAACGGCGGCCCTCCTACGAGCAGTACTTC	CASIDERRPSYEQYF
TRBV27	TRBD1	TRBJ1-2	NA	TGTGCCAGCAGTTTACTGGGACAGGACTATGGCTACACCTTC	CASSLLGQDYGYTF
TRBV7-2	NA	TRBJ1-5	NA	TGTGCCAGCAGCTTAGCCCTCCTGGGGCAAACTTTCCAGCATTTT	CASSLALLGQTFQHF
TRBV19	NA	TRBJ2-5	NA	TGTGCCAGTAGTATAGGGACTAAGGCGGGTGAGACCCAGTACTTC	CASSIGTKAGETQYF
TRBV6-1	NA	TRBJ2-7	NA	TGTGCCAGCAGTCCAAGCGGATGGCTTCTGCACTTC	CASSPSGWLLHF
TRBV11-2	NA	TRBJ1-3	NA	TGTGCCAGCAGCTTAGAGGGTAACACCATATATTTT	CASSLEGNTIYF
TRBV7-9	NA	TRBJ1-2	NA	TGTGCCAGCAGCTTAGTTGTGACTGGTTATGGCTACACCTTC	CASSLVVTGYGYTF
TRBV7-9	TRBD2	TRBJ2-1	once	TGTGCCAGCAGCTTAACGGCTAGCGGATACAATGAGCAGTTCTTC	CASSLTASGYNEQFF
TRBV11-2	NA	TRBJ2-7	once	TGTGCCAGCCAACAGGCCGAGTCAGCCTACGAGCAGTACTTC	CASQQAESAYEQYF
TRBV13	NA	TRBJ2-6	NA	TGTGCCAGCAGCCCAGGAGGGGGGTTTGGGGCCAACGTCCTGACTTTC	CASSPGGGFGANVLTF
TRBV6-6	TRBD2	TRBJ2-5	once	TGTGCCAGCGGACTAGCGGGAGGGCTAGAGACCCAGTACTTC	CASGLAGGLETQYF
TRBV25-1	NA	TRBJ2-5	once	TGTGCCAGCAGTGGCGCGACCCAGTACTTC	CASSGATQYF
TRBV5-4	NA	TRBJ2-7	NA	TGTGCCTATCGTCCCCAGGGTTCGGCCGAGCAGTACTTC	CAYRPQGSAEQYF
TRBV30	NA	TRBJ1-1	NA	TGTGCCTGGAGTGTGCAGGGGCACACTGAAGCTTTCTTT	CAWSVQGHTEAFF
TRBV28	TRBD1	TRBJ2-3	NA	TGTGCCAGCAGTTTATTGCTGGGACAGGGGACAGATACGCAGTATTTT	CASSLLLGQGTDTQYF
TRBV6-1	NA	TRBJ2-7	NA	TGTGCCAGCAGCCCGACAGCGTATACCTACGAGCAGTACTTC	CASSPTAYTYEQYF
TRBV2	NA	TRBJ1-1	NA	TGTGCCAGCAGTGATGAGTTAGCGGCGGGGTTCTTGGCGGCGGACACTGAAGCTTTCTTT	CASSDELAAGFLAADTEAFF
TRBV6-6	NA	TRBJ1-1	NA	TGTGCCAGCAGTTTTGCGTCAATGAACACTGAAGCTTTCTTT	CASSFASMNTEAFF
TRBV5-8	NA	TRBJ2-7	NA	TGTGCCAGCAGGGTCTCCTACGAGCAGTACTTC	CASRVSYEQYF
TRBV19	TRBD1	TRBJ1-2	NA	TGTGCCAGCGAAAATGGGACAGGGGCAGTCCCTGGCTACACCTTC	CASENGTGAVPGYTF
TRBV28	TRBD1	TRBJ2-7	NA	TGTGCCAGCAATCGACAGGGGTGGGTCTACGAGCAGTACTTC	CASNRQGWVYEQYF
TRBV27	NA	TRBJ2-7	NA	TGTGCCAGCAGTTCAATCGGTTCAGGCGCCTACGAGCAGTACTTC	CASSSIGSGAYEQYF
TRBV27	NA	TRBJ2-3	once	TGTGCCAGCAGTCCAACAGGGTGGGGGACAGATACGCAGTATTTT	CASSPTGWGTDTQYF
TRBV6-1	NA	TRBJ1-2	NA	TGTGCCAGCAGTGAAACAGGGTCTGGGGGCTACACCTTC	CASSETGSGGYTF
TRBV2	NA	TRBJ1-1	NA	TGTGCCAGCATAAAAGACCTGAACACTGAAGCTTTCTTT	CASIKDLNTEAFF
TRBV5-4	TRBD2	TRBJ2-3	NA	TGTGCCAGCAGCCCTGGACTAGCGGTCACAGATACGCAGTATTTT	CASSPGLAVTDTQYF
TRBV10-3	NA	TRBJ1-1	NA	TGTGCCATCAGGGAGATGGGCACTGAAGCTTTCTTT	CAIREMGTEAFF
TRBV19	NA	TRBJ1-4	NA	TGTGCCAGTTCCATTGGGGATGATCTGTTTTTT	CASSIGDDLFF
TRBV27	NA	TRBJ2-2	NA	TGTGCCAGCAGTTTGTATTTTGCCGGGGAGCTGTTTTTT	CASSLYFAGELFF
TRBV4-1	NA	TRBJ2-7	NA	TGCGCCAGCAGCCAGCTTCAGGGCGGCGAGCAGTACTTC	CASSQLQGGEQYF
TRBV27	NA	TRBJ2-1	NA	TGTGCCAGCAGTTCTTTGGCGAGCGGTACCTACAATGAGCAGTTCTTC	CASSSLASGTYNEQFF
TRBV13	NA	TRBJ1-1	NA	TGTGCCAGCAGCTTGGAGGCAGGTACTGAAGCTTTCTTT	CASSLEAGTEAFF
TRBV4-3	NA	TRBJ2-7	NA	TGCGCCAGCAGCCTAGAACGCAAGGAATTCGACGAGCAGTACTTC	CASSLERKEFDEQYF
TRBV2	NA	TRBJ2-7	NA	TGTGCCAGCAGTGAAACCGCCGACCCCTCTTTCTACGAGCAGTACTTC	CASSETADPSFYEQYF
TRBV5-4	NA	TRBJ1-2	NA	TGTGCCAGCAGCTTGGGAGACGCAATCCTAAACTATGGCTACACCTTC	CASSLGDAILNYGYTF
TRBV7-9	TRBD1	TRBJ1-1	NA	TGTGCCAGCAGCGCCACAGGACAGGGGGGGACTGAAGCTTTCTTT	CASSATGQGGTEAFF
TRBV25-1	NA	TRBJ1-1	many	TGTGCCAGCAGTGGGCGGATCGGGGGCCCTGAAGCTTTCTTT	CASSGRIGGPEAFF
TRBV7-9	NA	TRBJ1-1	once	TGTGCCAGCAGCTTAGACGGGGTACAAGCTTTCTTT	CASSLDGVQAFF
TRBV23-1	NA	TRBJ2-7	NA	TGCGCCAGCAGTCACCCTTACACAGTGGGGCAGTACTTC	CASSHPYTVGQYF
TRBV5-5	NA	TRBJ2-6	NA	TGTGCCAGCAACGACCCCTCTGGGGCCAACGTCCTGACTTTC	CASNDPSGANVLTF
TRBV7-9	NA	TRBJ2-7	NA	TGTGCCAGCAGCTTAGATGGTGGAAGTCAGGGGTACGAGCAGTACTTC	CASSLDGGSQGYEQYF